A single sample gave rise to the 13 T cell receptor beta chains below, sequenced in a study of T cells in Graves' hyperthyroidism and ophthalmopathy. Amplification of TCR beta CDR3 regions was performed using RNA transcripts as template. HTBI primers drove first-round RT-PCR of the TCR CDR3. TCRdb reanalysed the multiplex PCR reads using MiXCR and keeps one entry per CDR3 protein. The repertoire consists of 300,000 to 450,000 distinct CDR3 sequences, with 15% to 18% occurring once and the leading ten covering 25% to 35%. The sequenced material came from blood. The receptors come from a woman aged 18 to 35 with Graves' hyperthyroidism that later progressed to Graves' ophthalmopathy.

This clonotype was recorded many times. Compared with germline, one end of the junction differs, possibly owing to a read error. This chain links TRBV6-1 with TRBJ2-6; D is unclear. The CDR3 totals 12 residues. The germline CDR1 and CDR2 sequences are MNHNS and SASEGT. Here the CDR3 reads CATSGGANVLTF. The CDR3, as DNA: TGTGCCACCAGTGGGGGGGCCAACGTCCTGACTTTC.

At least ten counts were recorded for this clonotype. V gene TRBV20-1 combines with J gene TRBJ2-7; TRBD2 agrees at 11 bases. CDR3 length: 13 residues. The germline CDR1 and CDR2 sequences are DFQATT and SNEGSKA (reference sequence). After removal of 6 bases from V and 2 bases from J, the junction contained 3 bases not matched to a gene. CDR3 nucleotide sequence: TGCAGTGCGCTTAGCGGGAGGGCCTACGAGCAGTACTTC. It specifies CSALSGRAYEQYF.

The sample holds a few counts of this clonotype. J is TRBJ1-1 and V is TRBV7-9; the match to TRBD1 covers 7 bases. Germline assignment: CDR1 SEHNR and CDR2 FQNEAQ (reference sequence). The CDR3 consists of 13 residues. Unmatched junction bases numbered 4, after V lost 5 bases and J lost 4 bases. Here the CDR3 DNA reads TGTGCCAGCAGCGAGCAGGGGGGCACTGAAGCTTTCTTT. Translated: CASSEQGGTEAFF.

This clonotype was found many times. The V and J genes are TRBV6-1 and TRBJ2-5; the match to TRBD2 covers 9 bases. Germline-derived CDR1 and CDR2 are MNHNS and SASEGT. The CDR3 totals 13 residues. Trimming took 10 bases from V and 8 from J; bases not matched to a gene: 11. The DNA for the CDR3 is TGTGCCACCCACCTAGCGGGAAGCCCCACCCAGTACTTC. Its protein product is CATHLAGSPTQYF.

The chain recombines TRBV10-3 with TRBJ2-5, with D perhaps TRBD1 or TRBD2 (5 bases each). V lost 6 bases, J lost 6 bases, and 11 bases lay in between. This CDR3 has 12 residues. Germline loops: CDR1 ENHRY, CDR2 SYGVKD. The CDR3 is CAIRGDGQTQYF. The CDR3 coding sequence is TGTGCCATCAGAGGGGACGGACAGACCCAGTACTTC.

CDR3: CASSMGGDRYNEQFF. In DNA, the CDR3 is TGTGCCAGTAGTATGGGCGGGGACAGGTACAATGAGCAGTTCTTC. This chain joins TRBV19 and TRBJ2-1, with 8 bases lining up with TRBD1. The length of the CDR3 is 15 residues. V trimming: 3 bases; J trimming: 4 bases; junction bases outside the gene matches: 5. Germline loops: CDR1 LNHDA, CDR2 SQIVND (reference sequence).

This clonotype showed up many times. The genes are TRBV12-3 or TRBV12-4 and TRBJ2-3; D remains ambiguous. The CDR3 length is 13 residues. The V end was cut by 6 bases, the J end by 7 bases, with 14 bases between. CDR3: CASSPPGRHTQYF. DNA of the CDR3: TGTGCCAGCAGCCCCCCGGGTCGACATACGCAGTATTTT.

This clonotype was picked up many times. The chain has TRBV20-1 and TRBJ2-7; D ambiguous. With 2 bases removed from V and 5 bases from J, the gap between germline ends came to 13 bases. The CDR3 length is 13 residues. The V gene's germline CDR1 is DFQATT and CDR2 SNEGSKA (reference sequence). The DNA of the CDR3 is TGCAGTGCTAGACGGGCGCGGATAGACGAGCAGTACTTC. Its protein is CSARRARIDEQYF.

The chain employs TRBV19 and TRBJ2-1; D is possibly TRBD1 (5 bases). The length of the CDR3 is 15 residues. CDR1 and CDR2 (germline): LNHDA, SQIVND (reference sequence). V gave up 7 bases and J gave up 0 bases, with 13 bases separating them. The CDR3 DNA reads TGTGCCAGTACGCGACAGTTCGCCTCCTACAATGAGCAGTTCTTC. Translation: CASTRQFASYNEQFF.

The chain recombines TRBV9 with TRBJ1-3, with 7 positions matching TRBD1. This CDR3 spans 16 amino acids. The V and J ends lost 3 bases and 0 bases, in that order; junction bases with no gene match: 6. The germline CDR1 and CDR2 sequences are SGDLS and YYNGEE. The chain's CDR3 is CASSDRTGNSGNTIYF. CDR3 nucleotide sequence: TGTGCCAGCAGCGACCGGACAGGCAACTCTGGAAACACCATATATTTT.

This chain links TRBV6-1 with TRBJ1-2, with D unclear. Looked up from germline, CDR1 is MNHNS and CDR2 is SASEGT. The CDR3 loop spans 15 amino acids. With 3 bases removed from V and 6 bases from J, the gap between germline ends came to 17 bases. CDR3 DNA: TGTGCCAGCAGTGACGTGTCCGGTTCCGGGAATGGCTACACCTTC. As protein: CASSDVSGSGNGYTF.

The chain has TRBV9 and TRBJ2-1; 11 nucleotides agree with TRBD2. Germline V gene data show CDR1 as SGDLS and CDR2 as YYNGEE. The trim removed 7 bases at V and 6 bases at J, leaving 6 bases unmatched. The CDR3 has 14 amino acids. CDR3 amino acids: CASATSGSGNEQFF. Written as DNA, the CDR3 is TGTGCCAGCGCCACTAGCGGGAGTGGCAATGAGCAGTTCTTC.

This clonotype has more than one count but fewer than ten. V and J are TRBV4-3 and TRBJ1-6; 7 nucleotides line up with TRBD1. The junction had 2 bases not matched to a gene; V was cut back by 0 bases and J by 6 bases. This CDR3 region has 15 residues. Germline CDR1 LGHNA, CDR2 YSLEER. The CDR3 nucleotides read TGCGCCAGCAGCCAAGATACAGGGGTTAATTCACCCCTCCACTTT. Its translation: CASSQDTGVNSPLHF.